Following are 21 T cell receptor beta chains from one sample sequenced in a study of T cell responses to AZD1222 COVID-19 vaccine. The method was immunoSEQ multiplex PCR; TCRdb's version includes in-frame clones alone and lacks a portion of them. The sample shows around 110,000 clones, roughly 92% of them seen only once. This material consisted of peripheral blood, taken on day 0 of AZD1222 vaccination. These receptor sequences come from an adult in good health.

This chain connects TRBV19 to TRBJ1-4, with TRBD1 as a possible D gene (6 bases). The CDR3 covers 14 residues. The germline V gene has CDR1 LNHDA and CDR2 SQIVND (reference sequence). V was trimmed by 3 bases and J by 7 bases, leaving 12 bases between them. CDR3: CASSITGSSEKLFF. The DNA for the CDR3 is TGTGCCAGTAGTATCACAGGGTCGAGTGAAAAACTGTTTTTT. The variable domain in full, with the rest retrieved from reference TRBV19 and TRBJ1-4, is DGGITQSPKYLFRKEGQNVTLSCEQNLNHDAMYWYRQDPGQGLRLIYYSQIVNDFQKGDIAEGYSVSREKKESFPLTVTSAQKNPTAFYLCASSITGSSEKLFFGSGTQLSVL.

The J gene is TRBJ2-5, the V gene TRBV3-1 (or the pseudogene TRBV3-2), with a possible D match to TRBD1 (6 bases). The CDR3 is made up of 14 amino acids. The germline V and J ends were trimmed by 1 base and 4 bases, with 10 bases remaining between them. The germline gives CDR1 LGHDT, CDR2 YNNKEL (reference sequence). CDR3 in amino acids: CASSQGVGGETQYF. The DNA for the CDR3 is TGTGCCAGCAGCCAAGGGGTAGGGGGAGAGACCCAGTACTTC.

The table lists this clone with a count of one. V is TRBV7-9 and J is TRBJ1-1; a possible D gene is TRBD1 (5 bases). The CDR3 is 15 residues long. Germline V gene lookup returns CDR1 SEHNR and CDR2 FQNEAQ (reference sequence). Between the trimmed V and J ends, which lost 2 bases and 4 bases, there was a span of 14 bases. CDR3 sequence reads: CASSLITGGSTEAFF. DNA of the CDR3: TGTGCCAGCAGCTTAATTACTGGGGGATCCACTGAAGCTTTCTTT.

CDR3 protein: CASSPTTANTEAFF. CDR3 nucleotide sequence: TGTGCCAGCAGCCCGACGACAGCCAACACTGAAGCTTTCTTT. The V call is TRBV7-8, the J call TRBJ1-1, with a possible D match to TRBD1 (5 bases). CDR3 length: 14 amino acids. Germline V gene data show CDR1 as SGHVS and CDR2 as FQNEAQ. Deletions cut 5 bases from V and 2 bases from J, with 12 bases between.

V is TRBV25-1 and J is TRBJ1-1, with D tentatively TRBD1 (5 bases). CDR3 size: 13 residues. In germline, CDR1 is MGHDK, CDR2 SYGVNS. Trimming shortened V by 3 bases and J by 7 bases, and 12 bases separated the two germline ends. For the CDR3, the DNA is TGTGCCAGCAGTGATCTGGGGCTCGGTGAAGCTTTCTTT. Its protein product is CASSDLGLGEAFF. The complete variable domain, with remaining parts taken from reference TRBV25-1 and TRBJ1-1, reads EADIYQTPRYLVIGTGKKITLECSQTMGHDKMYWYQQDPGMELHLIHYSYGVNSTEKGDLSSESTVSRIRTEHFPLTLESARPSHTSQYLCASSDLGLGEAFFGQGTRLTVV.

V is TRBV5-1 and J is TRBJ2-2; D is unresolved. From germline, CDR1 is SGHRS and CDR2 YFSETQ. This CDR3 region has 15 residues. V lost 5 bases, J lost 0 bases, and 11 bases lay in between. CDR3 DNA: TGCGCCAGCAGTCGGACCGCGGCGAACACCGGGGAGCTGTTTTTT. Translated, it gives CASSRTAANTGELFF. Filled out from reference TRBV5-1 and TRBJ2-2, the complete variable domain reads KAGVTQTPRYLIKTRGQQVTLSCSPISGHRSVSWYQQTPGQGLQFLFEYFSETQRNKGNFPGRFSGRQFSNSRSEMNVSTLELGDSALYLCASSRTAANTGELFFGEGSRLTVL.

The gene calls are TRBV5-1 and TRBJ1-4, with 8 bases fitting TRBD1. CDR1 is SGHRS, CDR2 YFSETQ, per germline. V was pared by 0 bases and J by 5 bases, with 6 bases of the junction left unmatched. This CDR3 is 16 amino acids long. CDR3 loop: CASSLDRGSPNEKLFF. The CDR3 DNA sequence: TGCGCCAGCAGCTTGGACAGGGGGTCCCCCAATGAAAAACTGTTTTTT. The full variable domain, in which reference TRBV5-1 and TRBJ1-4 provide the parts outside the CDR3, is KAGVTQTPRYLIKTRGQQVTLSCSPISGHRSVSWYQQTPGQGLQFLFEYFSETQRNKGNFPGRFSGRQFSNSRSEMNVSTLELGDSALYLCASSLDRGSPNEKLFFGSGTQLSVL.

This clone was observed once. The chain combines TRBV5-4 with TRBJ1-1; maybe TRBD1 (6 bases). CDR3 size: 14 residues. Trimming stripped 7 bases from V and 0 bases from J, with 13 bases between. The germline gives CDR1 SGHNT, CDR2 YYREEE (reference sequence). Written as DNA, the CDR3 is TGTGCCAGCGGGGGCGGACTCATGAACACTGAAGCTTTCTTT. It encodes CASGGGLMNTEAFF.

The gene calls are TRBV5-5 and TRBJ1-1; maybe TRBD1 (5 bases). The CDR3 runs 13 residues. The germline V and J ends were trimmed by 4 bases and 2 bases, with 9 bases remaining between them. CDR1 is SGHKS, CDR2 YYEKEE, per germline (reference sequence). The CDR3 region is CASSPRVNTEAFF. The CDR3 region has the DNA TGTGCCAGCAGCCCCAGGGTTAACACTGAAGCTTTCTTT.

The V and J genes are TRBV9 and TRBJ1-4; possible D gene TRBD1, 6 bases. Trimming took 4 bases from V and 7 from J, leaving 20 bases between them. This CDR3 spans 16 amino acids. Germline V gene sequence: CDR1 SGDLS, CDR2 YYNGEE. The CDR3 reads CASSPTGTQGSEKLFF. CDR3 coding DNA: TGTGCCAGCAGCCCTACGGGAACACAGGGCTCTGAAAAACTGTTTTTT.

In this sample, this clone turned up once. The chain uses TRBV7-9 and TRBJ1-1; D gene unclear. This CDR3 contains 13 residues. The V and J ends lost 3 bases and 1 base respectively, with 6 bases between them. CDR1 is SEHNR, CDR2 FQNEAQ, per germline (reference sequence). The CDR3, as DNA: TGTGCCAGCAGCTTTACTTCGAACACTGAAGCTTTCTTT. Its protein product is CASSFTSNTEAFF.

The chain couples TRBV12-3 or TRBV12-4 to TRBJ2-7, with D perhaps TRBD1 or TRBD2 (5 bases each). V was clipped by 3 bases and J by 5 bases, with 11 bases between them. CDR3 length equals 13 residues. CDR3 protein: CASSLREGHEQYV. The CDR3 nucleotides are TGTGCCAGCAGTTTGCGTGAGGGGCACGAGCAGTACGTC.

The gene calls are TRBV28 and TRBJ1-3, with D hard to call. The CDR3 has 12 residues. The germline V and J ends were trimmed by 6 bases and 2 bases, with 5 bases remaining between them. Germline CDR1 and CDR2: MDHEN and SYDVKM. The CDR3 here is CASSGTGNTIYF. In DNA, the CDR3 is TGTGCCAGCAGCGGGACTGGAAACACCATATATTTT.

This clone has more than one count but fewer than ten. The chain uses TRBV5-5 and TRBJ2-2, with D possibly being TRBD1 (5 bases). The V gene lost 2 bases and the J gene lost 4 bases, with 9 bases spanning the gap. The germline CDR1 and CDR2 sequences are SGHKS and YYEKEE (reference sequence). The CDR3 is 14 amino acids. The CDR3: CASSFQGATGELFF. CDR3 coding DNA: TGTGCCAGCAGCTTTCAGGGTGCCACCGGGGAGCTGTTTTTT.

This clone appeared a single time. J is TRBJ2-5 and V is TRBV5-4; 7 nucleotides agree with TRBD1. V was clipped by 4 bases and J by 3 bases; unmatched bases: 3. The CDR3 is made up of 13 amino acids. The germline V gene has CDR1 SGHNT and CDR2 YYREEE (reference sequence). The CDR3 region has the DNA TGTGCCAGCAGCCGTGACAGGGAAGAGACCCAGTACTTC. Translating it yields CASSRDREETQYF.

In regard to this clone: A junction end diverges from the germline sequence, so it may reflect a read error. The chain links TRBV6-5 to TRBJ2-3, with no clear D. The CDR3 runs 14 residues. CDR1 MNHEY and CDR2 SVGAGI come from the germline V gene. The CDR3 here is CASSDSGGTDTQYF. CDR3 sequence (DNA): TGTGCCAGCAGTGACTCGGGTGGCACAGATACGCAGTATTTT.

The rearrangement uses TRBV11-2 and TRBJ2-6; D ambiguous. Germline CDR1 is SGHAT and CDR2 is FQNNGV. The CDR3 is 16 residues long. Trimming cost V 5 bases and J 0 bases, with 11 bases left between them. The CDR3 bases are TGTGCCAGCAGCCCACCCCCAAGCTCTGGGGCCAACGTCCTGACTTTC. Its translation: CASSPPPSSGANVLTF.

V usage is TRBV6-2 or TRBV6-3 and J usage is TRBJ1-2; D not resolved. Trimming stripped 2 bases from V and 2 bases from J, with 9 bases between. Germline V gene lookup returns CDR1 MNHEY and CDR2 SVGEGT. This CDR3 is built from 14 residues. Here the CDR3 DNA reads TGTGCCAGCAGTTACCAACCGCTAAACTATGGCTACACCTTC. This encodes CASSYQPLNYGYTF.

The V call is TRBV27, the J call TRBJ1-4; TRBD1 is a possible D gene (6 bases). Germline V lookup: CDR1 MNHEY, CDR2 SMNVEV (reference sequence). The V gene lost 5 bases and the J gene lost 3 bases, with 13 bases spanning the gap. The CDR3 is 15 residues long. The CDR3 sequence: CASSHTGTANEKLFF. The CDR3 coding sequence is TGTGCCAGCAGTCACACAGGGACCGCTAATGAAAAACTGTTTTTT.

This sequence joins TRBV18 and TRBJ1-1; D possibly corresponds to TRBD1 (6 bases). CDR1 and CDR2 (germline): KGHSH, LQKENI. V gave up 1 base and J gave up 3 bases, with 6 bases separating them. CDR3 size: 13 residues. CDR3 loop: CASSPQGDTEAFF. In DNA form, the CDR3 reads TGTGCCAGCTCACCACAGGGGGACACTGAAGCTTTCTTT.

The V call is TRBV5-1, the J call TRBJ1-5; TRBD1 is a possible D gene (5 bases). Trimming cost V 0 bases and J 5 bases, with 12 bases left between them. Germline V gene lookup returns CDR1 SGHRS and CDR2 YFSETQ. There are 15 residues in the CDR3. DNA for the CDR3: TGCGCCAGCAGCTTGGGGCAGGGTGCTTATCAGCCCCAGCATTTT. Its translation: CASSLGQGAYQPQHF.